This T cell receptor (beta chain) was found in a study of Ad26.COV2.S vaccination and SARS-CoV-2 variants. Findings and limits, study-wide: Participants given vaccine showed non-spike TCR breadth similar to that of placebo recipients.

Indicated treatment: approximately 18 received Ad26.COV2.S at low or high dose, single or two shots; five or six received placebo; per-sample allocation not given. Sampling happened 63 days after the first vaccine or placebo injection. The CDR3 is made up of 15 amino acids. Germline lookup yields CDR1 KGHSH and CDR2 LQKENI. The V and J ends lost 5 bases and 5 bases, in that order; junction bases with no gene match: 9. This clone came up once. Its antigen is not known. Clones were sequenced by immunoSEQ multiplex PCR, and TCRdb holds only the in-frame ones, with some missing. The sample contains about 350,000 clones, about 87% of which appear only once.

Specimen: peripheral blood, collected in a trial of Ad26.COV2.S vaccine versus placebo. This clonotype was obtained from a person between 18 and 59 years old who received the Ad26.COV2.S COVID-19 vaccine or a placebo. The J gene is TRBJ2-5, the V gene TRBV18, with TRBD2 identical over 9 bases. CDR3 nucleotide sequence: TGTGCCAGCTCATCGCAGCGGGAGGAGAGGGAGACCCAGTACTTC. It yields the protein CASSSQREERETQYF. The full variable domain, completed using reference TRBV18 and TRBJ2-5, is NAGVMQNPRHLVRRRGQEARLRCSPMKGHSHVYWYRQLPEEGLKFMVYLQKENIIDESGMPKERFSAEFPKEGPSILRIQQVVRGDSAAYFCASSSQREERETQYFGPGTRLLVL.